The clone carrying this T cell receptor beta chain was detected ten times or more. A single record per CDR3 protein comes from TCRdb applying MiXCR to the 5' RACE reads. This table holds around 40,000 distinct CDR3 sequences, 7.2% found once. The CDR3 runs 13 residues. In germline, CDR1 is DFQATT, CDR2 SNEGSKA (reference sequence). Trimming stripped 2 bases from V and 5 bases from J, with 12 bases between. This specimen comes from a study of neurological immune-mediated disorders. The TCR comes from a man aged 50-59 years in good health. Sequencing was performed on CD4+ T cells from blood. The chain couples TRBV20-1 to TRBJ2-5, with D possibly being TRBD2 (5 bases). Written as DNA, the CDR3 is TGCAGTGCTAGAAGTCTAGCCGCCGAGACCCAGTACTTC. Translating it yields CSARSLAAETQYF.